The 20 T cell receptor beta chains below were found in one sample sequenced in a study of blood T cell repertoires in COVID-19. The table came from immunoSEQ multiplex PCR; TCRdb's copy has only in-frame clones and leaves some out. The sample includes 650,000 to 800,000 clones, 75% to 90% of them seen just once. Sequencing was done on a sample of peripheral blood. These TCRs come from a woman aged 18-35 years with acute or convalescent COVID-19.

CDR3 sequence: CATGEEMNTEAFF. The DNA for the CDR3 is TGTGCCACAGGGGAAGAAATGAACACTGAAGCTTTCTTT. The chain recombines TRBV10-3 with TRBJ1-1; D is possibly TRBD1 (6 bases). V lost 10 bases and J lost 0, with 12 bases in between. Germline V gives CDR1 ENHRY, CDR2 SYGVKD. The CDR3 consists of 13 residues.

J is TRBJ1-1 and V is TRBV4-3; no reliable D call. CDR3 length: 16 amino acids. The V gene lost 0 bases and the J gene lost 4 bases, with 15 bases spanning the gap. The germline V gene encodes CDR1 LGHNA and CDR2 YSLEER. Here the CDR3 reads CASSQDSGQAATEAFF. The CDR3 DNA is TGCGCCAGCAGCCAAGATTCTGGGCAGGCAGCCACTGAAGCTTTCTTT.

The chain joins TRBV4-1 to TRBJ2-5, with 8 nucleotides matching TRBD1. Germline V CDR1 and CDR2: MGHRA, YSYEKL. The CDR3 consists of 17 residues. The V gene end was trimmed by 0 bases and the J gene end by 3 bases; junction bases not matched to a gene: 9. The CDR3 sequence is CASSQDSARGPKETQYF. The CDR3 nucleotides read TGCGCCAGCAGCCAAGACTCGGCCAGGGGGCCTAAAGAGACCCAGTACTTC.

The chain employs TRBV7-2 and TRBJ1-5; tentatively, D is TRBD1 (5 bases). Germline CDR1 and CDR2: SGHTA and FQGNSA. CDR3 length: 17 residues. V was trimmed by 2 bases and J by 6 bases, leaving 20 bases between them. CDR3 loop: CASSLTVGRDSVQPQHF. CDR3 DNA: TGTGCCAGCAGCTTAACCGTCGGCAGGGATTCAGTTCAGCCCCAGCATTTT.

The chain uses TRBV30 and TRBJ2-1, with D unclear. V lost 7 bases, J lost 6 bases, and 13 bases lay in between. The CDR3 totals 12 residues. The V gene's germline CDR1 is GTSNPN and CDR2 SVGIG (reference sequence). The CDR3 here is CASRAYGNEQFF. The DNA for the CDR3 is TGTGCCTCCCGTGCCTACGGCAATGAGCAGTTCTTC.

This chain uses TRBV12-3 or TRBV12-4 with TRBJ1-1; a possible D gene is TRBD1 (6 bases). CDR3 size: 13 residues. Trimming shortened V by 6 bases and J by 5 bases, and 13 bases separated the two germline ends. The CDR3 DNA follows: TGTGCCAGCAGGCCGGGGGGGCTGACTGAAGCTTTCTTT. The encoded protein is CASRPGGLTEAFF.

This clone was picked up a small number of times. J is TRBJ2-7 and V is TRBV6-4; 9 positions agree with TRBD2. Germline V gene data show CDR1 as MRHNA and CDR2 as SNTAGT. There are 14 residues in the CDR3. J was trimmed by 0 bases and V by 3 bases; bases with no gene match: 0. In DNA, the CDR3 is TGTGCCAGCAGTGAGCGGGGGGGCTCCTACGAGCAGTACTTC. Encoded protein: CASSERGGSYEQYF.

The rearrangement links TRBV18 to TRBJ1-5; weak D call: TRBD1 (6 bases). The CDR3 is 15 residues long. The V end was cut by 5 bases, the J end by 4 bases, with 15 bases between. The germline CDR1 and CDR2 sequences are KGHSH and LQKENI. The CDR3 coding sequence is TGTGCCAGCTCAACGGGGGGGGCTACAAATCAGCCCCAGCATTTT. This sequence encodes CASSTGGATNQPQHF.

The chain recombines TRBV27 with TRBJ2-1, with D perhaps matching TRBD1 (6 bases). The CDR3 length is 15 residues. V was clipped by 7 bases and J by 4 bases, with 17 bases between them. Per the germline V gene, CDR1 is MNHEY and CDR2 is SMNVEV (reference sequence). CDR3 protein: CASTGRTVLYNEQFF. CDR3 nucleotide sequence: TGTGCCAGCACCGGACGGACAGTTCTTTACAATGAGCAGTTCTTC.

Written as DNA, the CDR3 is TGTGCCAGTAGTATAGGGGGCAAATTGGTGTACACCTTC. Translation gives CASSIGGKLVYTF. The chain is built from TRBV19 and TRBJ1-2; D might be TRBD1 (5 bases). CDR1 and CDR2 (germline): LNHDA, SQIVND (reference sequence). Trimming took off 1 base at V and 11 bases at J, with 14 bases between the two ends. The CDR3 is 13 amino acids.

The chain is built from TRBV7-2 and TRBJ1-1; D might be TRBD1 (6 bases). The germline V and J ends were trimmed by 6 bases and 4 bases, with 15 bases remaining between them. The CDR3 is 14 amino acids. CDR1 and CDR2 (germline): SGHTA, FQGNSA. As DNA, the CDR3 is TGTGCCAGCAGTTCCCGAGGGGGTACCACTGAAGCTTTCTTT. It specifies CASSSRGGTTEAFF.

The rearrangement joins TRBV9 to TRBJ1-5; 10 bases agree with TRBD1. From germline, CDR1 is SGDLS and CDR2 YYNGEE. V lost 5 bases and J lost 7; bases outside the gene matches: 9. The CDR3 has 15 amino acids. The CDR3 reads CASSDGQGVGQPQHF. DNA for the CDR3: TGTGCCAGCAGTGATGGACAGGGGGTCGGCCAGCCCCAGCATTTT.

The chain combines TRBV6-6 with TRBJ1-3; 7 nucleotides agree with TRBD1. The CDR3 is made up of 12 amino acids. Germline trimming cut 8 bases from V and 7 bases from J; bases unmatched to any gene: 5. Germline V gives CDR1 MNHNY, CDR2 SVGAGI (reference sequence). CDR3 nucleotide sequence: TGTGCCAGCCGCGGCAGGGGGAACACCATATATTTT. Amino acid sequence: CASRGRGNTIYF.

The chain combines TRBV7-6 with TRBJ2-1, with D perhaps matching TRBD2 (6 bases). In germline, CDR1 is SGHVS, CDR2 FNYEAQ. The CDR3 has 14 residues. V dropped 7 bases and J dropped 5 bases, with 15 bases sitting between them. The CDR3 sequence is CASTLEGRNNEQFF. CDR3 in DNA: TGTGCCAGCACCTTGGAGGGGCGAAACAATGAGCAGTTCTTC. Full variable domain (rest looked up from reference TRBV7-6 and TRBJ2-1): GAGVSQSPRYKVTKRGQDVALRCDPISGHVSLYWYRQALGQGPEFLTYFNYEAQQDKSGLPNDRFSAERPEGSISTLTIQRTEQRDSAMYRCASTLEGRNNEQFFGPGTRLTVL.

This clone was counted between two and nine times. The chain couples TRBV6-1 to TRBJ1-1, with 10 bases fitting TRBD1. The trim removed 4 bases at V and 6 bases at J, leaving 11 bases unmatched. The CDR3 runs to 16 residues. Germline CDR1 MNHNS, CDR2 SASEGT. This CDR3 reads CASSVSTGGSFAEAFF. The CDR3 DNA reads as TGTGCCAGCAGTGTATCGACAGGGGGCTCGTTCGCTGAAGCTTTCTTT.

The chain combines TRBV6-5 with TRBJ1-1; 7 bases fit TRBD1. Germline V gene lookup returns CDR1 MNHEY and CDR2 SVGAGI. V trimming: 0 bases; J trimming: 5 bases; junction bases outside the gene matches: 3. CDR3 size: 14 residues. The CDR3 bases are TGTGCCAGCAGTTACTCCACAGGGGTAACTGAAGCTTTCTTT. It codes for CASSYSTGVTEAFF.

The chain is built from TRBV4-1 and TRBJ1-5; 7 bases line up with TRBD1. J was trimmed by 1 base and V by 5 bases; bases with no gene match: 8. Germline V gene data show CDR1 as MGHRA and CDR2 as YSYEKL. The CDR3 contains 16 residues. The CDR3 DNA reads as TGCGCCAGCAGCGACCTTGACAGGGAGAGCAATCAGCCCCAGCATTTT. It codes for CASSDLDRESNQPQHF.

V gene TRBV12-3 or TRBV12-4 combines with J gene TRBJ1-1; D is possibly TRBD1 (5 bases). The CDR3 contains 11 residues. V lost 4 bases, J lost 8 bases, and 8 bases lay in between. The CDR3 reads CASSSRVEAFF. The CDR3 DNA reads as TGTGCCAGCAGTTCCAGGGTGGAAGCTTTCTTT.

The genes are TRBV5-5 and TRBJ2-1; TRBD1 is a possible D gene (6 bases). Germline values: CDR1 SGHKS, CDR2 YYEKEE (reference sequence). The CDR3 consists of 15 residues. Trimming shortened V by 2 bases and J by 10 bases, and 19 bases separated the two germline ends. The CDR3 is CASSFWGPGVHEQFF. CDR3 coding DNA: TGTGCCAGCAGCTTCTGGGGGCCAGGGGTCCACGAGCAGTTCTTC. Based on the CDR3 plus reference TRBV5-5 and TRBJ2-1, the full variable domain is DAGVTQSPTHLIKTRGQQVTLRCSPISGHKSVSWYQQVLGQGPQFIFQYYEKEERGRGNFPDRFSARQFPNYSSELNVNALLLGDSALYLCASSFWGPGVHEQFFGPGTRLTVL.

This chain uses TRBV11-2 with TRBJ2-5, with TRBD1 identical over 8 bases. The V segment lost 1 base and the J segment 4 bases; nucleotides outside the gene matches: 2. CDR1 is SGHAT, CDR2 FQNNGV, per germline. The CDR3 has 14 residues. CDR3 region: CASSLGTGRETQYF. The DNA for the CDR3 is TGTGCCAGCAGCTTAGGGACAGGGAGAGAGACCCAGTACTTC.